This T cell receptor beta chain was identified in a study of blood T cell repertoires in COVID-19. About the study: The United States, Italy and Spain provided the acute and convalescent COVID-19 samples.

Seattle participants joined during active infection and were tracked over time. Germline lookup yields CDR1 MDHEN and CDR2 SYDVKM. The V and J ends lost 4 bases and 7 bases respectively, with 22 bases between them. This CDR3 has 17 amino acids. Produced via immunoSEQ multiplex PCR; TCRdb's table is partial and in-frame only. The data contain 150,000 or so clones, approximately 86% of them singletons. The clonotype was recovered from a woman aged 70-85 years with COVID-19, enrolled during active disease. This chain uses TRBV28 with TRBJ1-4, with D tentatively TRBD1 (5 bases). The sequencing sample was made of peripheral blood. The CDR3 DNA is TGTGCCAGCAGTTCAATGGCAGGGTGGACCCTGGGTGAAAAACTGTTTTTT. The encoded protein is CASSSMAGWTLGEKLFF.